Shown below are 15 T cell receptor beta chains from a single sample sequenced in a study of cytomegalovirus exposure and HLA in healthy donors (dated by TCRdb to about 2017). Receptor amplification or capture employed the immunoSEQ multiplex PCR assay. For the multiplex PCR, a mixture combining 60 forward primers for TCR Vbeta segments and 13 reverse primers for TCR Jbeta segments was used. TCRdb took this table from immuneACCESS and kept in-frame rearrangements with V and J called. Such tables lack part of the clones; where checked against another copy, unresolved V genes explain under half of the gap, and the rest is unexplained. The sample yields about 130,000 clones; 60% to 85% were counted once. Around 1.9% of the sample comes from the top ten. The specimen sequenced was PBMCs. These receptors originate from a woman aged 40 to 50 in good health and CMV-seronegative.

The chain has TRBV7-2 and TRBJ1-1; no clear D gene. This CDR3 is 13 amino acids long. V was pared by 2 bases and J by 2 bases, with 6 bases between. Germline values: CDR1 SGHTA, CDR2 FQGNSA. This chain's CDR3 is CASSLRENTEAFF. CDR3 in DNA: TGTGCCAGCAGCTTACGAGAAAACACTGAAGCTTTCTTT. Based on the CDR3 plus reference TRBV7-2 and TRBJ1-1, the full variable domain is GAGVSQSPSNKVTEKGKDVELRCDPISGHTALYWYRQSLGQGLEFLIYFQGNSAPDKSGLPSDRFSAERTGGSVSTLTIQRTQQEDSAVYLCASSLRENTEAFFGQGTRLTVV.

The rearrangement uses TRBV5-1 and TRBJ2-2; TRBD1 agrees at 9 bases. The germline gives CDR1 SGHRS, CDR2 YFSETQ. The CDR3 runs 16 residues. With V trimmed by 3 bases and J by 1 base, 4 bases remained unmatched. DNA for the CDR3: TGCGCCAGCAGCTCCCCGGGACAGGGGAACACCGGGGAGCTGTTTTTT. Its translation: CASSSPGQGNTGELFF.

The rearrangement uses TRBV11-2 and TRBJ1-2, with a weak D call TRBD1 (5 bases). The CDR3 is 14 residues long. Trimming cost V 7 bases and J 3 bases, with 15 bases left between them. Germline CDR1 is SGHAT and CDR2 is FQNNGV. The CDR3 bases are TGTGCCAGCAACCCCCCTGGGGCGTACTATGGCTACACCTTC. Amino acid sequence: CASNPPGAYYGYTF.

The sample holds a few counts of this clone. The gene calls are TRBV7-3 and TRBJ2-3, with D possibly matching TRBD2 (5 bases). The V and J ends lost 5 bases and 4 bases respectively, with 16 bases between them. Germline CDR1 SGHTA, CDR2 FQGTGA. The CDR3 length is 15 residues. The CDR3 protein is CASSLRASFADTQYF. The CDR3 nucleotides are TGTGCCAGCAGCCTGCGAGCTAGCTTCGCAGATACGCAGTATTTT.

V gene TRBV14 combines with J gene TRBJ1-2; D is ambiguous. From germline, CDR1 is SGHDN and CDR2 FVKESK. Trimming left V 4 bases short and J 0 bases short, with 6 bases between. The CDR3 length is 13 residues. This CDR3 reads CASSRAANYGYTF. The DNA for the CDR3 is TGTGCCAGCAGCCGGGCCGCTAACTATGGCTACACCTTC. Together with reference TRBV14 and TRBJ1-2, the CDR3 gives the full variable domain: EAGVTQFPSHSVIEKGQTVTLRCDPISGHDNLYWYRRVMGKEIKFLLHFVKESKQDESGMPNNRFLAERTGGTYSTLKVQPAELEDSGVYFCASSRAANYGYTFGSGTRLTVV.

This clone was found a few times. J is TRBJ1-4 and V is TRBV7-9, with 8 bases that match TRBD1. CDR1 and CDR2 from the germline V gene are SEHNR and FQNEAQ (reference sequence). With 0 bases clipped from V and 2 bases from J, the junction kept 2 bases outside the gene matches. The CDR3 totals 16 residues. The DNA for the CDR3 is TGTGCCAGCAGCTTAGCACAGGGGGACACTAATGAAAAACTGTTTTTT. Amino acid sequence: CASSLAQGDTNEKLFF.

The chain employs TRBV28 and TRBJ2-3, with TRBD2 identical over 7 bases. The V segment lost 10 bases and the J segment 3 bases; nucleotides outside the gene matches: 13. Germline assignment: CDR1 MDHEN and CDR2 SYDVKM. This CDR3 contains 15 residues. CDR3 in DNA: TGTGCCACCGAGTATACTGGGGGGGGAACAGATACGCAGTATTTT. Its protein is CATEYTGGGTDTQYF.

This sequence joins TRBV5-6 and TRBJ2-1; 11 positions agree with TRBD1. J was trimmed by 4 bases and V by 2 bases; bases with no gene match: 2. Per the germline V gene, CDR1 is SGHDT and CDR2 is YYEEEE. The CDR3 loop spans 15 amino acids. CDR3 amino acids: CASSFGQGAYNEQFF. The CDR3 DNA reads TGTGCCAGCAGCTTCGGACAGGGGGCGTACAATGAGCAGTTCTTC.

This rearrangement joins TRBV19 to TRBJ1-2; 12 positions agree with TRBD1. There are 16 residues in the CDR3. From germline, CDR1 is LNHDA and CDR2 SQIVND (reference sequence). J lost 6 bases, V lost 1 base, and 6 bases had no gene match. Here the CDR3 reads CASSIGIGTGGDGYTF. DNA of the CDR3: TGTGCCAGTAGTATAGGTATCGGGACAGGGGGCGATGGCTACACCTTC.

The chain links TRBV6-4 to TRBJ2-3, with 7 bases aligning to TRBD2. The CDR3 loop spans 13 amino acids. Trimming took 7 bases from V and 3 from J; bases not matched to a gene: 4. Germline CDR1 is MRHNA and CDR2 is SNTAGT. The CDR3 nucleotides are TGTGCCAGCAAAATTAGCGGGACAGATACGCAGTATTTT. Protein sequence: CASKISGTDTQYF.

The chain couples TRBV5-4 to TRBJ2-2; D gene uncertain. Germline assignment: CDR1 SGHNT and CDR2 YYREEE (reference sequence). V lost 6 bases and J lost 1, with 13 bases in between. This CDR3 is 15 amino acids long. CDR3 region: CASTYGSGNTGELFF. DNA of the CDR3: TGTGCCAGCACCTATGGTTCGGGGAACACCGGGGAGCTGTTTTTT.

The chain has TRBV14 and TRBJ2-1, with a tentative D call TRBD2 (5 bases). V was pared by 1 base and J by 7 bases, with 14 bases between. The V gene's germline CDR1 is SGHDN and CDR2 FVKESK. The CDR3 is 15 amino acids. The CDR3 region is CASSQAVGVRNEQFF. CDR3 DNA: TGTGCCAGCAGCCAAGCGGTGGGAGTACGGAATGAGCAGTTCTTC.

The chain couples TRBV7-9 to TRBJ2-7, with D possibly being TRBD2 (6 bases). This CDR3 contains 15 residues. Looked up from germline, CDR1 is SEHNR and CDR2 is FQNEAQ (reference sequence). V lost 1 base and J 3 bases, leaving 13 bases between the germline ends. The CDR3 sequence is CASSLGAWGGYEQYF. CDR3 coding DNA: TGTGCCAGCAGCTTAGGTGCGTGGGGAGGCTACGAGCAGTACTTC. Together with reference TRBV7-9 and TRBJ2-7, the CDR3 gives the full variable domain: DTGVSQNPRHKITKRGQNVTFRCDPISEHNRLYWYRQTLGQGPEFLTYFQNEAQLEKSRLLSDRFSAERPKGSFSTLEIQRTEQGDSAMYLCASSLGAWGGYEQYFGPGTRLTVT.

The chain employs TRBV11-2 and TRBJ2-7, with 8 bases aligning to TRBD2. Germline CDR1 reads SGHAT; CDR2 reads FQNNGV. V shed 2 bases and J 1 base; nucleotides not matched to a gene: 4. This CDR3 comprises 15 residues. In nucleotides, the CDR3 is TGTGCCAGCAGCTTAATGGTAGCGGGGTCCTACGAGCAGTACTTC. It codes for CASSLMVAGSYEQYF.

This CDR3 is CASGGDGSTDTQYF. The CDR3 nucleotides are TGTGCCAGCGGAGGGGACGGCAGCACAGATACGCAGTATTTT. The V gene is TRBV2, the J gene TRBJ2-3; maybe TRBD2 (6 bases). The CDR3 contains 14 residues. CDR1 is SNHLY and CDR2 is FYNNEI in the germline V gene. Trimming removed 8 bases from V and 0 bases from J, with 12 bases in between.